A selection of T cell receptor beta chains follows, all from one sample in a study of blood T cell repertoires in COVID-19. TCRdb's copy holds only in-frame clones and misses some; the assay was immunoSEQ multiplex PCR. The table has about 180,000 clones, less than 85% seen once. Sequences were obtained from peripheral blood. The receptors were sampled from a human donor in a cohort sampled during active COVID-19. CDR3s include the opening cysteine and the closing phenylalanine or tryptophan. The D gene is left open where the match is weak. A clone size is listed for some rows: how often the clone was seen (once, few, many), or a class if it is expanded.

abundance: once; j_gene: TRBJ1-1; len: 15; v_gene: TRBV13; d_gene: TRBD1; CDR3aa: CASSPSEGAGTEAFF; CDR3nt: TGTGCCAGCAGCCCTAGCGAGGGGGCGGGCACTGAAGCTTTCTTT
abundance: -; j_gene: TRBJ2-7; len: 15; v_gene: TRBV19; d_gene: TRBD1; CDR3aa: CASSMPGQGSYEQYF; CDR3nt: TGTGCCAGTAGTATGCCGGGACAGGGTTCCTACGAGCAGTACTTC
abundance: -; j_gene: TRBJ1-4; len: 16; v_gene: TRBV7-3; d_gene: -; CDR3aa: CASSSRQAATNEKLFF; CDR3nt: TGTGCCAGCAGCTCCCGACAGGCCGCAACTAATGAAAAACTGTTTTTT
abundance: -; j_gene: TRBJ1-2; len: 16; v_gene: TRBV30; d_gene: -; CDR3aa: CAWSVSTGFSLGGYTF; CDR3nt: TGTGCCTGGAGTGTATCGACAGGCTTCTCCCTCGGTGGCTACACCTTC
abundance: -; j_gene: TRBJ2-2; len: 18; v_gene: TRBV12-5; d_gene: TRBD2; CDR3aa: CASGLVIGLAGETGELFF; CDR3nt: TGTGCTAGTGGTTTGGTAATAGGACTAGCGGGGGAAACCGGGGAGCTGTTTTTT
abundance: -; j_gene: TRBJ2-7; len: 11; v_gene: TRBV11-2; d_gene: -; CDR3aa: CASSSFPEQYF; CDR3nt: TGTGCCAGCAGCTCATTTCCCGAGCAGTACTTC
abundance: -; j_gene: TRBJ1-1; len: 16; v_gene: TRBV5-1; d_gene: TRBD1; CDR3aa: CASSTQMGDRGTEAFF; CDR3nt: TGCGCCAGCAGCACACAGATGGGGGACAGGGGGACTGAAGCTTTCTTT
abundance: -; j_gene: TRBJ1-1; len: 16; v_gene: TRBV25-1; d_gene: -; CDR3aa: CASSELRGSVGTEAFF; CDR3nt: TGTGCCAGCAGTGAATTGCGGGGGTCAGTGGGAACTGAAGCTTTCTTT
abundance: -; j_gene: TRBJ1-1; len: 15; v_gene: TRBV12-5; d_gene: -; CDR3aa: CASGLVLLGDTEAFF; CDR3nt: TGTGCTAGTGGTTTGGTATTGCTGGGCGACACTGAAGCTTTCTTT
abundance: -; j_gene: TRBJ1-3; len: 17; v_gene: TRBV6-4; d_gene: TRBD1; CDR3aa: CASSEWGQDDPRNTIYF; CDR3nt: TGTGCCAGCAGTGAGTGGGGACAGGACGATCCCCGAAACACCATATATTTT